Listed here are 12 T cell receptor beta chains from one sample, sequenced in a study of vaccination and CD4 T cells after COVID-19 (dated by TCRdb to between 2020 and 2023). Library preparation employed PCR. Sequencing took place on an Illumina iSeq 100. DNA from cultured CD4+ T cells was subjected to TCR sequencing with the Oncomine TCR Beta short-read assay at the Johns Hopkins FTIC core. TCRdb cleaned the public reads at Q25 with fastp, built clones with MiXCR and kept in-frame beta chains. Each CDR3 protein gets just one entry, which takes the most common genes and DNA from the rows behind it. This sample lists about 14,000 distinct CDR3 sequences; 50% to 55% were detected once. The ten most abundant clones make up 8.5% to 9% of the sample. In the paper's terms, the treatment or condition label means: roughly ten-day PBMC culture with coronavirus spike peptide pools or control peptides (ViraFEST assay).

The antigens these receptors bind are not known. The sample comprised CD4+ T cells from blood, cultured in vitro. The receptors stem from a human donor who had recovered from COVID-19.

V gene TRBV5-6 combines with J gene TRBJ2-7, with 8 bases fitting TRBD2. The CDR3 loop spans 16 amino acids. Germline V lookup: CDR1 SGHDT, CDR2 YYEEEE. V lost 3 bases, J lost 4 bases, and 12 bases stayed unmatched. The CDR3, as DNA: TGTGCCAGCAGCTGGGGGTTGGCGGGAGGTGGGTACGAGCAGTACTTC. As protein: CASSWGLAGGGYEQYF.

With respect to this clonotype: The limits of the CDR3 on the DNA are not certain, so only TCRdb's listed CDR3 is given. V gene TRBV7-2 combines with J gene TRBJ1-1; the DNA was not used to check the table's D call, TRBD1. The CDR3 contains 24 residues when both ends are counted. CDR1 and CDR2 (germline): SGHTA, FQGNSA. The CDR3 loop reads CASTNQTSMYLCASRATGYAEAFF.

The chain carries TRBV19 and TRBJ2-1; 8 bases are shared with TRBD2. Unmatched junction bases numbered 7, after V lost 9 bases and J lost 6 bases. CDR3 size: 13 residues. Germline CDR1 LNHDA, CDR2 SQIVND (reference sequence). CDR3 sequence (DNA): TGTGCCAGCGCTAGCGGGCGGCGCAATGAGCAGTTCTTC. As protein: CASASGRRNEQFF. The complete variable domain, with remaining parts taken from reference TRBV19 and TRBJ2-1, reads DGGITQSPKYLFRKEGQNVTLSCEQNLNHDAMYWYRQDPGQGLRLIYYSQIVNDFQKGDIAEGYSVSREKKESFPLTVTSAQKNPTAFYLCASASGRRNEQFFGPGTRLTVL.

This clonotype was observed a few times. The chain combines TRBV6-1 with TRBJ1-5; 9 nucleotides align to TRBD1. After removal of 1 base from V and 7 bases from J, the junction contained 8 bases not matched to a gene. CDR1 is MNHNS, CDR2 SASEGT, per germline. This CDR3 is built from 16 residues. This CDR3 is CASSEVRTGVWQPQHF. DNA for the CDR3: TGTGCCAGCAGTGAAGTCAGGACAGGGGTATGGCAGCCCCAGCATTTT.

The V gene is TRBV20-1, the J gene TRBJ2-6; D ambiguous. With 2 bases removed from V and 0 bases from J, the gap between germline ends came to 11 bases. The CDR3 runs 16 residues. CDR1 is DFQATT, CDR2 SNEGSKA, per germline (reference sequence). Here the CDR3 DNA reads TGCAGTGCTAGATTCGACACCCACTCTGGGGCCAACGTCCTGACTTTC. It encodes CSARFDTHSGANVLTF.

The V call is TRBV19, the J call TRBJ2-3, with 9 bases fitting TRBD1. The CDR3 totals 14 residues. Germline V CDR1 and CDR2: LNHDA, SQIVND (reference sequence). The chain's CDR3 is CASGTGYLTDTQYF. The CDR3 DNA reads TGTGCTTCCGGGACAGGGTACCTCACAGATACGCAGTATTTT.

The CDR3 loop is CASSYSTPQPQHF. The CDR3 nucleotides are TGTGCCAGCAGTTACTCGACTCCCCAGCCCCAGCATTTT. V and J are TRBV6-2 or TRBV6-3 and TRBJ1-5; the D is unclear. V was pared by 0 bases and J by 7 bases, with 7 bases between. Germline CDR1 is MNHEY and CDR2 is SVGEGT. CDR3 size: 13 residues.

This chain joins TRBV11-3 and TRBJ2-3, with 15 bases lining up with TRBD2. V lost 5 bases to trimming and J lost 3 bases; unmatched junction nucleotides: 9. CDR1 and CDR2 from the germline V gene are SGHNT and YENEEA. CDR3 length equals 18 residues. This CDR3 reads CASSVGTSGGLMTDTQYF. CDR3 nucleotide sequence: TGTGCCAGCAGCGTCGGGACTAGCGGGGGGTTAATGACAGATACGCAGTATTTT.

V gene TRBV30 combines with J gene TRBJ1-1; D unclear. CDR1 and CDR2 from the germline V gene are GTSNPN and SVGIG (reference sequence). The CDR3 is 12 amino acids. The V and J ends lost 8 bases and 4 bases respectively, with 14 bases between them. This chain's CDR3 is CARMRARTEAFF. CDR3 nucleotide sequence: TGTGCCCGGATGAGGGCCCGCACTGAAGCTTTCTTT. Full variable domain (missing parts from reference TRBV30 and TRBJ1-1): SQTIHQWPATLVQPVGSPLSLECTVEGTSNPNLYWYRQAAGRGLQLLFYSVGIGQISSEVPQNLSASRPQDRQFILSSKKLLLSDSGFYLCARMRARTEAFFGQGTRLTVV.

The rearrangement links TRBV15 to TRBJ2-1; D not certain. The CDR3 spans 20 residues. The germline V gene has CDR1 LNHNV and CDR2 YYDKDF (reference sequence). V lost 1 base and J lost 4, with 26 bases in between. The CDR3: CATSRVGLTQEIVGYNEQFF. The CDR3 DNA sequence: TGTGCCACCAGCAGAGTCGGTTTGACTCAAGAGATAGTTGGGTACAATGAGCAGTTCTTC.

There are a few counts of this clonotype. The J gene is TRBJ1-5, the V gene TRBV24-1, with a tentative D call TRBD1 (5 bases). Germline values: CDR1 KGHDR, CDR2 SFDVKD. CDR3 length: 15 amino acids. V was shortened by 4 bases and J by 5 bases, with 14 bases between the two germline ends. The CDR3, as DNA: TGTGCCACCAGTGACCCCTCGACGGGGGATCAGCCCCAGCATTTT. Translating gives CATSDPSTGDQPQHF.

The chain has TRBV7-9 and TRBJ2-3; 9 nucleotides match TRBD2. The CDR3 loop spans 14 amino acids. The trim removed 5 bases at V and 3 bases at J, leaving 3 bases unmatched. Germline CDR1 and CDR2: SEHNR and FQNEAQ (reference sequence). CDR3 DNA: TGTGCCAGCAGCCGGGGACTAGCAACAGATACGCAGTATTTT. This sequence encodes CASSRGLATDTQYF.